Given below is one TCR beta chain in context. Trimming removed 6 bases from V and 0 bases from J, with 11 bases in between. Germline CDR1 and CDR2: SGHVS and FNYEAQ. The CDR3 contains 14 residues. Genomic DNA, serving as template, underwent TCR beta VDJ and CDR3 profiling. TCRdb recomputed calls from the reads with MiXCR, one row per CDR3 protein. In the table there are around 150,000 distinct CDR3 sequences, 70% to 80% of which are singletons. By flow cytometry, patients selected for sequencing had shown an expansion of CD8+CD57+ cells. The source of the sample is a study of CD8+CD57+ T cells in acquired aplastic anemia.

The origin of this receptor is a human donor with aplastic anemia. The sample was sorted CD4+, CD8+, or CD8+CD57+ T cells (not recorded which) from PBMCs. The chain carries TRBV7-6 and TRBJ2-5; the D is unclear. The CDR3 DNA follows: TGTGCCAGCAGGCCTGACCAGTACCAAGAGACCCAGTACTTC. As protein: CASRPDQYQETQYF.